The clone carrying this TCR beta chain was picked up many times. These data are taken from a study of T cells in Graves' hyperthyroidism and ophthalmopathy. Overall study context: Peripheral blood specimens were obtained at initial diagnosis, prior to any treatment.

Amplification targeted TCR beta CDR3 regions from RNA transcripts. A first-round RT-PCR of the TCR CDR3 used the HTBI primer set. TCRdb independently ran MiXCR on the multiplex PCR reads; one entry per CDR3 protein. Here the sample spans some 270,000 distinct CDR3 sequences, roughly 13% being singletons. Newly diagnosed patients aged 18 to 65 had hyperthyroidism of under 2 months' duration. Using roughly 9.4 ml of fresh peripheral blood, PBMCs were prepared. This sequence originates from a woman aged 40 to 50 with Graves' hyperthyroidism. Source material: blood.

Here the CDR3 reads CASRPSSSGNTIYF. Written as DNA, the CDR3 is TGTGCCAGCAGACCGAGTTCCTCTGGAAACACCATATATTTT. The chain uses TRBV12-3 or TRBV12-4 and TRBJ1-3; no reliable D call. This CDR3 is 14 amino acids long. The V and J ends lost 6 bases and 0 bases respectively, with 9 bases between them.